This passage covers 6 T cell receptor beta chains from one sample sequenced in a study of blood T cell repertoires in COVID-19. The table came from immunoSEQ multiplex PCR; TCRdb's copy has only in-frame clones and leaves some out. This sample carries around 260,000 clones, roughly 88% of them seen once, and the ten largest clones take around 9.6%. The sequenced sample was peripheral blood. The receptor set was obtained from a woman in her 70s with COVID-19, enrolled during active disease.

The chain has TRBV5-1 and TRBJ2-1; 12 nucleotides align to TRBD2. V gave up 4 bases and J gave up 2 bases; unmatched junction bases: 16. There are 20 residues in the CDR3. Per germline, CDR1 SGHRS and CDR2 YFSETQ. The CDR3 reads CASSTSGTSGLSVPYNEQFF. Here the CDR3 DNA reads TGCGCCAGCAGCACATCCGGGACTAGCGGGTTGTCAGTTCCCTACAATGAGCAGTTCTTC.

The rearrangement links TRBV7-9 to TRBJ1-2; D ambiguous. Trimming took off 1 base at V and 8 bases at J, with 11 bases between the two ends. The V gene's germline CDR1 is SEHNR and CDR2 FQNEAQ (reference sequence). There are 13 residues in the CDR3. CDR3 in amino acids: CASSLGTGRGYTF. The DNA for the CDR3 is TGTGCCAGCAGCTTAGGCACCGGGAGGGGCTACACCTTC.

This chain links TRBV6-6 with TRBJ1-2; 9 positions agree with TRBD1. The trim removed 7 bases at V and 4 bases at J, leaving 7 bases unmatched. In germline, CDR1 is MNHNY, CDR2 SVGAGI (reference sequence). This CDR3 comprises 14 residues. CDR3 DNA sequence: TGTGCCAGCAATGAGGGACAGGGAGTCTATGGCTACACCTTC. Translating gives CASNEGQGVYGYTF.

The chain links TRBV28 to TRBJ1-5, with 9 bases matching TRBD1. After removal of 5 bases from V and 3 bases from J, the junction contained 5 bases not matched to a gene. The CDR3 sequence is 15 residues long. Germline V gives CDR1 MDHEN, CDR2 SYDVKM. The CDR3 sequence: CASSARTGVNQPQHF. CDR3 coding DNA: TGTGCCAGCAGTGCTCGGACAGGGGTCAATCAGCCCCAGCATTTT.

The chain carries TRBV7-9 and TRBJ2-3; D perhaps matches TRBD1 (6 bases). V was shortened by 2 bases and J by 6 bases, with 12 bases between the two germline ends. Germline V gene sequence: CDR1 SEHNR, CDR2 FQNEAQ (reference sequence). The CDR3 has 14 amino acids. CDR3 in DNA: TGTGCCAGCAGCTTATCGGTTGGGGGCGATACGCAGTATTTT. This gives the protein CASSLSVGGDTQYF.

V gene TRBV18 combines with J gene TRBJ1-2; tentative D call: TRBD1 (5 bases). The CDR3 contains 13 residues. From germline, CDR1 is KGHSH and CDR2 LQKENI. Trimming stripped 9 bases from V and 4 bases from J, with 15 bases between. CDR3 in amino acids: CASHGRQRYGYTF. The CDR3 DNA reads as TGTGCCAGTCACGGCCGACAGCGCTATGGCTACACCTTC.